This TCR beta chain was captured in a study of healthy donors' naive CD4 and CD8 T cells (dated by TCRdb to between 2014 and 2017). Background for the entire study: Donors were selected to cover three age groups (20-25, 40-50 and 60-70 years, several each), with a mean age of around 45, and half of the donors were female. To examine how TCR variation is linked to lineage commitment, the study sequenced rearranged TCR alpha and beta chains from naive CD4+ and CD8+ T cells. The donors were HLA-typed by sequencing at HLA-A, -B, -C, -DRB1, -DQB1 and -DPB1, using the SBTexcellerator protocol, an ABI3130xl analyzer and SBTengine software. Peripheral blood mononuclear cells were obtained from roughly 19 unrelated, healthy individuals. For TCR alpha, a new primer set was designed to cover all functional IMGT alpha gene variants, and all other steps followed the beta-chain workflow. The investigation overall reported the following: In both chains, CD4+ lineage was associated with a positively charged CDR3, and CD8+ lineage was associated with a negatively charged CDR3. Taken together, V genes, J genes and CDR3 charge appeared to account for 10% to 15% of the variance in CD4/CD8 propensity, mostly acting in an additive way. Because the alpha and beta chains were sequenced in bulk, pairing them was not possible, and so effects of the combined chains went unevaluated. The study did not directly address possible repertoire bias arising from homeostatic proliferation of naive T cells. Most V and J gene segments were reportedly biased between naive CD4+ and CD8+ cells, consistently across donors and independent of HLA genotype.

Data came from a 454 GS FLX Titanium. TCR libraries were built from 450 to 600 ng of total RNA with a previously published linear amplification protocol. The sequencing itself ran on the Roche/454 Genome Sequencer using Titanium chemistry. On the study's bioinformatics: A total of 75,000 to 85,000 rearranged TCR alpha transcripts were sequenced from about five of the healthy donors. Duplicate transcripts were removed, and unique TCR clonotypes were defined by the CDR3 junction according to IMGT nomenclature. In R 2.13.0, logistic regression modeled CD4 versus CD8 status on V and J genes, adjusting for donor effects, with Bonferroni correction for multiple testing. Clones were called with MiXCR by TCRdb after fastp trimmed the public reads at Q25, and only in-frame beta chains were retained. Each entry is one CDR3 protein sequence, shown with its most common DNA and genes. TCRdb assigned the V and J calls; the authors' analysis was not used. This sample lists about 180,000 distinct CDR3 sequences; 74% were detected once. The leading ten clones occupy about 2.1% of the sample.

Looking up the germline V gene (reference sequence) yields CDR1 MNHEY and CDR2 SMNVEV. V is clipped by 3 bases and J by 4 bases, and the sequence between their germline boundaries is 8 bases long. The CDR3 covers 13 residues, taking in both the cysteine and the phenylalanine. Only CDR3 DNA is held: 39 bases, read in frame from base 1. Cells with a CD4+CD8-CD45RO-CD45RA+ profile were isolated by FACS and defined as naive CD4+ T cells, and those with a CD8+CD4-CD45RA+CD27bright profile were defined as naive CD8+ T cells. Sorting used antibodies against CD4 (RPA-T4), CD8 (SK1), CD27 (O323), CD45RA (HI100) and CD45RO (UCHL1). Comment on this clonotype: Its antigen remains unidentified. No per-base quality is available; no much larger clone lies one base away.

This clonotype was sampled from a pool of human donors in good health; the sample pools cells from several healthy donors. The V and J genes are TRBV27 and TRBJ2-3, with the D gene call left open. What was sequenced was naive CD4+ and CD8+ T cells sorted from blood, pooled from several donors. Interpreted using the paper, the cell subset or site label stands for: FACS-sorted naive CD4+ (CD45RO-CD45RA+) and naive CD8+ (CD45RA+CD27bright) T cells. Here is the DNA: TGTGCCAGCAGTTTGCAGGAATCAGATACGCAGTATTTT. This translates into CASSLQESDTQYF.